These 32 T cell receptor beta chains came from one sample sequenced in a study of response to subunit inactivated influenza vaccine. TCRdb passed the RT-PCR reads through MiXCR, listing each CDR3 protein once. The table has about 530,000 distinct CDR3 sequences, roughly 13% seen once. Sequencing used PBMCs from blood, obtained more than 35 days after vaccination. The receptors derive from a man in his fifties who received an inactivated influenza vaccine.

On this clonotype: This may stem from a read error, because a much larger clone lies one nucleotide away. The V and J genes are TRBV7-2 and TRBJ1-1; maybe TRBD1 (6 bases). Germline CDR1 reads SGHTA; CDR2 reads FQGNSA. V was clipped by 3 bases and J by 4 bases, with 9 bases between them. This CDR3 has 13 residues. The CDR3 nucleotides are TGTGCCAGCAGCTTCGAAGGGGGCACTGAAGCTTTCTTT. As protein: CASSFEGGTEAFF.

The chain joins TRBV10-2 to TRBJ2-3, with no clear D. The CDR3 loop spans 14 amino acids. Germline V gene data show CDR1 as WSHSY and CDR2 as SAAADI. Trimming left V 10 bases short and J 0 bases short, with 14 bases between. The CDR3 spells CATEDGYSTDTQYF. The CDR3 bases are TGCGCCACCGAGGACGGATATAGCACAGATACGCAGTATTTT.

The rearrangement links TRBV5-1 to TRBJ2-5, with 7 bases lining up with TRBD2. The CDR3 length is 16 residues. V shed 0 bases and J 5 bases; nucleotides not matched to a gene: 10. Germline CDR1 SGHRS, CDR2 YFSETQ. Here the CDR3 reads CASSLALDVGRETQYF. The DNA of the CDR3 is TGCGCCAGCAGCTTGGCCTTGGACGTCGGGAGGGAGACCCAGTACTTC.

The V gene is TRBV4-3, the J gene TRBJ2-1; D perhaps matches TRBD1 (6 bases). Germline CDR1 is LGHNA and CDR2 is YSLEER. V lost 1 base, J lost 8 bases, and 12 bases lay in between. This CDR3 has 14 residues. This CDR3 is CASSQVGGVDEQFF. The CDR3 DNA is TGCGCCAGCAGCCAAGTAGGGGGAGTCGATGAGCAGTTCTTC.

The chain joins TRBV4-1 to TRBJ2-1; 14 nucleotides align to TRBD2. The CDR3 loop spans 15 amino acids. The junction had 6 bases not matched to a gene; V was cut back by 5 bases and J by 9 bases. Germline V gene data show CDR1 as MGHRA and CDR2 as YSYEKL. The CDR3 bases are TGCGCCAGCAGCGAGGGACTAGCGGGAGAAGTTGAGCAGTTCTTC. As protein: CASSEGLAGEVEQFF.

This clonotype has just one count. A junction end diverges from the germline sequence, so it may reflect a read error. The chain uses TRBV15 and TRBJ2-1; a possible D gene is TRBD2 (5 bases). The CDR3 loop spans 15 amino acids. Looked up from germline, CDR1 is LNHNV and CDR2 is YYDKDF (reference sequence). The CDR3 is CVTSRAPGTYNEQFF. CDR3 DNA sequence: TGTGTCACCAGCAGAGCCCCGGGAACCTACAATGAGCAGTTCTTC.

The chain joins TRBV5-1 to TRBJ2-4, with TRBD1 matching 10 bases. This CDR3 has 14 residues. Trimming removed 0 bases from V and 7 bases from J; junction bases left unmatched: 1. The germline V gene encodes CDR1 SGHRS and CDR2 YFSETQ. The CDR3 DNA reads TGCGCCAGCAGCTTGGGGACAGGGGGGAACATTCAGTACTTC. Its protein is CASSLGTGGNIQYF.

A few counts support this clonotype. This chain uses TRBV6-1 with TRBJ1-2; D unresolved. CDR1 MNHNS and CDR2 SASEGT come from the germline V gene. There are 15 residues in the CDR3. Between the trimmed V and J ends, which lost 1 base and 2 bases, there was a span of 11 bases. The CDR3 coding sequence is TGTGCCAGCAGTGAAGGGCACCCGAGGAACTATGGCTACACCTTC. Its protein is CASSEGHPRNYGYTF.

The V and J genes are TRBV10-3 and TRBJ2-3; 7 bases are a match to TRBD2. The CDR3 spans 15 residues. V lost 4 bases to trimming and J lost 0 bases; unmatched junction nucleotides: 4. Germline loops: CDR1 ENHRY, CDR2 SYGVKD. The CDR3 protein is CAISGGGASTDTQYF. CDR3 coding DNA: TGTGCCATCAGTGGCGGGGGAGCTAGCACAGATACGCAGTATTTT.

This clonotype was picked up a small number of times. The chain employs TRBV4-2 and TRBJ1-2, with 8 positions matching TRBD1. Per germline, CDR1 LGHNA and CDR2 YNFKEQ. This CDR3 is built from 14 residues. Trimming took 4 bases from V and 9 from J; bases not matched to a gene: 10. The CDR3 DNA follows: TGTGCCAGCAGCCGGGAGACAGGGGCAGTAAGCTACACCTTC. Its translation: CASSRETGAVSYTF.

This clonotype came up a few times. The CDR3 coding sequence is TGTGCCAGCAGCTTAGACGGGACTAGCGGGATAAAGACCCAGTACTTC. Its translation: CASSLDGTSGIKTQYF. The chain employs TRBV7-2 and TRBJ2-5; 13 positions agree with TRBD2. The CDR3 covers 16 residues. Germline V gene lookup returns CDR1 SGHTA and CDR2 FQGNSA. J lost 6 bases, V lost 1 base, and 5 bases had no gene match.

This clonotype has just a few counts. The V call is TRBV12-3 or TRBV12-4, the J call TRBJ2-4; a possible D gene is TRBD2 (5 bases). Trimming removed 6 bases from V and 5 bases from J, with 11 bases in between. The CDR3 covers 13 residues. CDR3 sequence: CASSPSGENIQYF. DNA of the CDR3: TGTGCCAGCAGCCCGTCCGGGGAAAACATTCAGTACTTC.

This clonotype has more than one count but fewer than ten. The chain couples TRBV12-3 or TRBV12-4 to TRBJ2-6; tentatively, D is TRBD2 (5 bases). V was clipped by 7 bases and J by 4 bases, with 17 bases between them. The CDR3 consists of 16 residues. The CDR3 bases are TGTGCCAGCACGGAATGGAGAGGGCAGGGGGCCAACGTCCTGACTTTC. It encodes CASTEWRGQGANVLTF.

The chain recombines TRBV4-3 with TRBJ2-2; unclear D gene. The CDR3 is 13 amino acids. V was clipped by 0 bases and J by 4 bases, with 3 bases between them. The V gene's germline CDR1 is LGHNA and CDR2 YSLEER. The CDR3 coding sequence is TGCGCCAGCAGCCAAGATCCCACCGGGGAGCTGTTTTTT. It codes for CASSQDPTGELFF.

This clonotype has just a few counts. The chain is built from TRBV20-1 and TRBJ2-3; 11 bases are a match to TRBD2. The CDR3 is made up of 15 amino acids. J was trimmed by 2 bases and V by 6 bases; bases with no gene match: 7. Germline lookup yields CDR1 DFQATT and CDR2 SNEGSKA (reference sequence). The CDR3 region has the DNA TGCAGTGCAACTCTAGCGGGAGGTTACACAGATACGCAGTATTTT. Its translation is CSATLAGGYTDTQYF.

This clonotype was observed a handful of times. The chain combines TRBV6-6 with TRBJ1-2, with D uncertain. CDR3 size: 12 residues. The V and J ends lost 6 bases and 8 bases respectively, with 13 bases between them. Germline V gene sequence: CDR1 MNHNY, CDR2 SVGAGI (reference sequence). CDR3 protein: CASRRGRSGYTF. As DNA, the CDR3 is TGTGCCAGCAGGCGAGGTAGGAGCGGCTACACCTTC.

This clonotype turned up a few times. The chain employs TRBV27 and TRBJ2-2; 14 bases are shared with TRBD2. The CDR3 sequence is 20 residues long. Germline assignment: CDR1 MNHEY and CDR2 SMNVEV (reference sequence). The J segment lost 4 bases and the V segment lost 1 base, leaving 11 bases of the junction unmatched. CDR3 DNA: TGTGCCAGCAGTTTATTCCCGAGACTAGCGGGGGGGCGCGTCACCGGGGAGCTGTTTTTT. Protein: CASSLFPRLAGGRVTGELFF.

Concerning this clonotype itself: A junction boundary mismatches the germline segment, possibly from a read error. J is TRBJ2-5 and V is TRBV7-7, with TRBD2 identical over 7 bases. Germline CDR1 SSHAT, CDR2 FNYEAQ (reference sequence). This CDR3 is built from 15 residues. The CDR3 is CASSLGGTTQETQYF. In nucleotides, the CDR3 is TGTGCTAGCAGCTTAGGAGGGACTACGCAAGAGACCCAGTACTTC.

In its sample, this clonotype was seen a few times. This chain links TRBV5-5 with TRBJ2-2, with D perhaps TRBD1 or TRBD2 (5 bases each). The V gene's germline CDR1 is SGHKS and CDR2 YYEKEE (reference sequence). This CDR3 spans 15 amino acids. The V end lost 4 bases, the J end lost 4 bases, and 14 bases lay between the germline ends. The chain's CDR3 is CASSQMGVGTGELFF. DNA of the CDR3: TGTGCCAGCAGCCAAATGGGGGTCGGCACCGGGGAGCTGTTTTTT. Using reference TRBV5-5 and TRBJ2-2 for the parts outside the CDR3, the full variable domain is DAGVTQSPTHLIKTRGQQVTLRCSPISGHKSVSWYQQVLGQGPQFIFQYYEKEERGRGNFPDRFSARQFPNYSSELNVNALLLGDSALYLCASSQMGVGTGELFFGEGSRLTVL.

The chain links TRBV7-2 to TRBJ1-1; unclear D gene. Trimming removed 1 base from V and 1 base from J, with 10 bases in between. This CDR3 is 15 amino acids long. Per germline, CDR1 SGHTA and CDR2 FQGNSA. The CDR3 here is CASSLVAGSNTEAFF. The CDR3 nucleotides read TGTGCCAGCAGCTTAGTCGCGGGGTCGAACACTGAAGCTTTCTTT.

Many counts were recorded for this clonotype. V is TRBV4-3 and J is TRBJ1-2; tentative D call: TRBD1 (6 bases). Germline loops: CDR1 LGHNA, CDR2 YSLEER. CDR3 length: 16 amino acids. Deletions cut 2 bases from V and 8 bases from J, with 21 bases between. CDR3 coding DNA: TGCGCCAGCAGCCAATCTACAGGGCGTGCGAGAGGAGGCTACACCTTC. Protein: CASSQSTGRARGGYTF.

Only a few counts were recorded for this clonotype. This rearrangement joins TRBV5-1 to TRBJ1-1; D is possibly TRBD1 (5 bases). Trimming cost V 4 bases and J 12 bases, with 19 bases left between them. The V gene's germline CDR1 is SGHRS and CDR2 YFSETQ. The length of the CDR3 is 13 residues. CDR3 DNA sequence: TGCGCCAGCAGCGTTACAGCGGGGGGTGGGACTTTCTTT. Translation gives CASSVTAGGGTFF.

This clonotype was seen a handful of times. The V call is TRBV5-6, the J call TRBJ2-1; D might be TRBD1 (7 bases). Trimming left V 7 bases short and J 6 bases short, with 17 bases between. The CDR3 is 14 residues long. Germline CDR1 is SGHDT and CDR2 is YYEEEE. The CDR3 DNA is TGTGCCAGCTCCTGGGGGGCAGGGGGCAATGAGCAGTTCTTC. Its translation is CASSWGAGGNEQFF.

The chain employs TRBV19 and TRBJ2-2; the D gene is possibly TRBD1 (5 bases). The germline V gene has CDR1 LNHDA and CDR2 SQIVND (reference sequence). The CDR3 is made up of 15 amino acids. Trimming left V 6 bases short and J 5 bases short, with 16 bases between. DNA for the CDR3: TGTGCCAGTAGAAATCTCCTTAGGGGTACCGGGGAGCTGTTTTTT. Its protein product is CASRNLLRGTGELFF.

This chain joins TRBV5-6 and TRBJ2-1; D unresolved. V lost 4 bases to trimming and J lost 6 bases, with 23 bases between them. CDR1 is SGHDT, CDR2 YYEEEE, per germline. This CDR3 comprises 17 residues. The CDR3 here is CASSVPRPSIAVNEQFF. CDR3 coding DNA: TGTGCCAGCAGCGTACCGCGACCGAGTATAGCCGTCAATGAGCAGTTCTTC.

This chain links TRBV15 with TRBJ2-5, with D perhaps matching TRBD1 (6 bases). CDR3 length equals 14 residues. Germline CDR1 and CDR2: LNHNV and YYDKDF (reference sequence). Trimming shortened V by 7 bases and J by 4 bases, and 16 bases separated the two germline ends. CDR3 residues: CATKVTGLLETQYF. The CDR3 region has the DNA TGTGCCACCAAAGTGACAGGCCTTCTAGAGACCCAGTACTTC.

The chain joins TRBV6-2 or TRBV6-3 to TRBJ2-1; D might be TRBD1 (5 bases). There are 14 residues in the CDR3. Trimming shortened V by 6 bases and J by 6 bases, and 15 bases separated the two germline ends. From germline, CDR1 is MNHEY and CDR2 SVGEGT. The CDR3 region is CASRHLGAPNEQFF. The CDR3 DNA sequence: TGTGCCAGCAGACACTTAGGGGCCCCCAATGAGCAGTTCTTC.

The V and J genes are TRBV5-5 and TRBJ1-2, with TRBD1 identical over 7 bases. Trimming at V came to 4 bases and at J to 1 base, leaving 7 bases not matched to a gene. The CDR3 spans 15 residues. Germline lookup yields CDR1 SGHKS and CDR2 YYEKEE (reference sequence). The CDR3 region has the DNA TGTGCCAGCAGCCGATTCACAGGGGATAACTATGGCTACACCTTC. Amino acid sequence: CASSRFTGDNYGYTF.

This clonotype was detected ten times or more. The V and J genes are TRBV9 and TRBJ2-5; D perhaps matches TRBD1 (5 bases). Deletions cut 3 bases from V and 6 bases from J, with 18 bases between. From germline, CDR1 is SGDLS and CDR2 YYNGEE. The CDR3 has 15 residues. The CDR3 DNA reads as TGTGCCAGCAGCGACGAGGCAGGGTTAACGAAGACCCAGTACTTC. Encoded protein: CASSDEAGLTKTQYF. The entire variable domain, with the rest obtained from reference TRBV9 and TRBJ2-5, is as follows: DSGVTQTPKHLITATGQRVTLRCSPRSGDLSVYWYQQSLDQGLQFLIQYYNGEERAKGNILERFSAQQFPDLHSELNLSSLELGDSALYFCASSDEAGLTKTQYFGPGTRLLVL.

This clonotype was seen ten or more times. Written as DNA, the CDR3 is TGCGCCAGCAGCCAAGATGGGCCCACAGGGGCGGAAGAGACCCAGTACTTC. Protein: CASSQDGPTGAEETQYF. The chain is built from TRBV4-1 and TRBJ2-5; 7 bases agree with TRBD1. CDR1 and CDR2 from the germline V gene are MGHRA and YSYEKL. With V trimmed by 0 bases and J by 3 bases, 10 bases remained unmatched. This CDR3 spans 17 amino acids.

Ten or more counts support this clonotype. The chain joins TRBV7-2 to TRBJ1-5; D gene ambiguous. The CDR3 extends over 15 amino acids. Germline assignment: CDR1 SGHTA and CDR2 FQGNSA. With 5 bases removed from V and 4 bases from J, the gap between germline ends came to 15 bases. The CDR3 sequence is CASSLFPESNQPQHF. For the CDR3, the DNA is TGTGCCAGCAGCCTGTTCCCGGAGAGTAATCAGCCCCAGCATTTT.

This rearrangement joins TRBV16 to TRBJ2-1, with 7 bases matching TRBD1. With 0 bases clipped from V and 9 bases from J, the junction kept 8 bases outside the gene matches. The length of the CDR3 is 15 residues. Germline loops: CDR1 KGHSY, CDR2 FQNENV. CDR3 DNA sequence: TGTGCCAGCAGCCAATCTCGACAGGGAGAAGGTGAGCAGTTCTTC. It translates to CASSQSRQGEGEQFF.